Listed here is a single T cell receptor beta chain. This entry is derived from a study of T-cell reconstitution after alpha-beta-depleted transplantation in children. Unique molecular identifiers tagged the TCRbeta library. TCRdb re-called the PCR reads with MiXCR, one entry per CDR3 protein. The sample lists about 610,000 distinct CDR3 sequences; over 9.5% were seen once. The TCR sequence derives from a human donor who donated a stem cell graft to a child with acute myeloid leukemia. The specimen was PBMCs from the stem cell graft donor, collected from the stem cell graft.

CDR3: CASSSPSGRGVGELFF. The CDR3, as DNA: TGTGCCAGCAGCTCGCCTAGCGGGAGGGGTGTCGGGGAGCTGTTTTTT. V gene TRBV7-2 combines with J gene TRBJ2-2; TRBD2 agrees at 12 bases. The CDR3 contains 16 residues. The ends lost 4 bases at V and 7 bases at J; junction bases unmatched: 7. Germline V gene lookup returns CDR1 SGHTA and CDR2 FQGNSA.